These T cell receptor beta chains were read from a single sample in a study of blood T cell repertoires in COVID-19. TCRdb keeps only in-frame clones here, not all; method: immunoSEQ multiplex PCR. Here the sample spans about 350,000 clones, about 87% being singletons. Sequenced: peripheral blood. The origin of the receptors is a young man with COVID-19, enrolled during active disease. Both conserved end residues are part of each CDR3. D genes are given only for firm matches. Expanded clones are given a class, and other clones once, few, many or no size at all.

>NA|TRBV7-2|TRBJ2-1|NA
TGTGCCAGCAGCGCAGGACTATCTTCGGCCAATGAGCAGTTCTTC
CASSAGLSSANEQFF
>TRBD1|TRBV10-3|TRBJ2-7|NA
TGTGCCACGGGACAGGGGGCCTACGAGCAGTACTTC
CATGQGAYEQYF
>TRBD1|TRBV7-3|TRBJ1-1|NA
TGTGCCAGCAGTGCCGGGACAGAGATGAACACTGAAGCTTTCTTT
CASSAGTEMNTEAFF
>NA|TRBV7-2|TRBJ2-7|NA
TGTGCCAGCAGCTTAAGTCAGCGGGAGCAGTACTTC
CASSLSQREQYF
>TRBD1|TRBV23-1|TRBJ1-1|NA
TGCGCCAGCAGAGTCGTTGACAGGGCGAGTTCGAACACTGAAGCTTTCTTT
CASRVVDRASSNTEAFF
>TRBD1|TRBV24-1|TRBJ2-5|NA
TGTGCCACCAGCACGACAGGGATAGAGACCCAGTACTTC
CATSTTGIETQYF
>TRBD2|TRBV10-3|TRBJ2-3|NA
TGTGCCATCAGTGAAGCCGGGACTAGCGGCGATACGCAGTATTTT
CAISEAGTSGDTQYF
>TRBD1|TRBV6-5|TRBJ1-5|NA
TGTGCCAGCAGTTATTTACAGGGGGCCGGTCAGCCCCAGCATTTT
CASSYLQGAGQPQHF
>TRBD1|TRBV6-4|TRBJ2-1|NA
TGTGCCAGCAGTGAACAGGGGCTATACAATGAGCAGTTCTTC
CASSEQGLYNEQFF
>NA|TRBV6-5|TRBJ2-7|NA
TGTGCCAGCAGTTACTCAGGCCGGGGGAAGGGATACGAGCAGTACTTC
CASSYSGRGKGYEQYF
>NA|TRBV9|TRBJ2-7|once
TGTGCCAGCAGCCCGCCAGGGACCTACGAGCAGTACTTC
CASSPPGTYEQYF
>TRBD2|TRBV15|TRBJ2-7|NA
TGTGCCACCAGCAGAGATGTGGGGAGGGCCGAGCAGTACTTC
CATSRDVGRAEQYF
>TRBD2|TRBV4-2|TRBJ2-3|NA
TGTGCCAGCAGCCAAGAGTTTTCGCTAGCGGGAACTTATACGCAGTATTTT
CASSQEFSLAGTYTQYF
>NA|TRBV28|TRBJ2-7|NA
TGTGCCAGCAGTTTGACAGGTTACGAGCAGTACTTC
CASSLTGYEQYF
>NA|TRBV5-4|TRBJ2-1|NA
TGTGCCAGCAGCTTACTACCACAAGCCATCCTCTACAATGAGCAGTTCTTC
CASSLLPQAILYNEQFF
>TRBD2|TRBV19|TRBJ2-4|NA
TGTGCCAGTAGTATAGAGTCCACTAGCGGAAACATTCAGTACTTC
CASSIESTSGNIQYF
>NA|TRBV27|TRBJ1-4|NA
TGTGCCAGCAGTTTGATCTCGACAGCAACTAATGAAAAACTGTTTTTT
CASSLISTATNEKLFF
>NA|TRBV9|TRBJ2-3|few
TGTGCCAGCAGCGGACAGTCTAGCACAGATACGCAGTATTTT
CASSGQSSTDTQYF
>TRBD2|TRBV7-2|TRBJ2-1|NA
TGTGCCAGCAGCCCCCCGGGACTAGCGGGAGCCTACAATGAGCAGTTCTTC
CASSPPGLAGAYNEQFF
>TRBD1|TRBV20-1|TRBJ2-7|NA
TGCAGTGCTAGTCAACAGGGGTACGAGCAGTACTTC
CSASQQGYEQYF
>NA|TRBV9|TRBJ2-1|NA
TGTGCCAGCAGCGTAGTCCCCAACTCCTACAATGAGCAGTTCTTC
CASSVVPNSYNEQFF
>NA|TRBV7-3|TRBJ1-2|NA
TGTGCCAGCAGCCCTGGGGGAGGGGCCGCCTATGGCTACACCTTC
CASSPGGGAAYGYTF
>NA|TRBV29-1|TRBJ2-7|few
TGCAGCGTTGGACAGAGCTCCTACGAGCAGTACTTC
CSVGQSSYEQYF
>NA|TRBV25-1|TRBJ2-3|NA
TGTGCCAGCACTCCGCAGGGCGATACGCAGTATTTT
CASTPQGDTQYF
>NA|TRBV5-5|TRBJ2-1|once
TGTGCCAGCAGCTTGGCAGGAAGAACGACGATCGATGAGCAGTTCTTC
CASSLAGRTTIDEQFF
>TRBD2|TRBV9|TRBJ2-2|NA
TGTGCCAGCAGTTTTGGACTAGCGGTTACCGGGGAGCTGTTTTTT
CASSFGLAVTGELFF
>NA|TRBV14|TRBJ1-1|few
TGTGCCAGCAACCCAGTCAGGGGTATAGGAGCTTTCTTT
CASNPVRGIGAFF
>NA|TRBV12-3/TRBV12-4|TRBJ1-1|once
TGTGCCACCAGTCAGGTGAACACTGAAGCTTTCTTT
CATSQVNTEAFF
>TRBD2|TRBV4-2|TRBJ2-3|NA
TGTGCCAGCAGCTCCCGGGGAGGGGTGCCAAGGGGCCCAGATACGCAGTATTTT
CASSSRGGVPRGPDTQYF
>NA|TRBV24-1|TRBJ1-2|NA
TGTGCCACCAGTCAGGGTTTCAACTATGGCTACACCTTC
CATSQGFNYGYTF
>TRBD2|TRBV6-5|TRBJ2-5|NA
TGTGCCAGCAGTAGACTAGCGGGGGGCTCTCAGACCCAGTACTTC
CASSRLAGGSQTQYF
>TRBD2|TRBV5-6|TRBJ2-3|NA
TGTGCCAGCAGCTTGGCTAGCGGGAGTATCGTAGATACGCAGTATTTT
CASSLASGSIVDTQYF